This record concerns one T cell receptor (beta chain) sequence. Its antigen is unidentified. The PCR used 60 Vbeta and 13 Jbeta primers. The table came from immunoSEQ multiplex PCR; TCRdb's copy has only in-frame clones and leaves some out. The sample spans approximately 120,000 clones; the ten largest clones claim more than 0.8%. The data stem from a study of cytomegalovirus exposure and HLA in healthy donors. Study outcomes and limitations: Later analysis suggested links between common viral pathogens and several top significant clusters. One cluster of highly shared sequence variants probably arose as a sequencing artifact. Confirmation in vitro established that a few CMV-associated chains were specific for CMV antigens. Rarity marked most TCR sequences, yet some public TCRs occurred in many donors.

In germline, CDR1 is SGHDT, CDR2 YYEEEE. Trimming removed 0 bases from V and 0 bases from J; junction bases left unmatched: 1. The CDR3 consists of 15 residues. J is TRBJ2-5 and V is TRBV5-6, with 8 bases fitting TRBD1. This receptor was identified in a man aged 18 to 29 in good health and CMV-seronegative. The sequencing input was PBMCs. In DNA, the CDR3 is TGTGCCAGCAGCTTGGACAGGGGGTACCAAGAGACCCAGTACTTC. Protein product: CASSLDRGYQETQYF.